This T cell receptor (beta chain) was documented in a study of brain T cells in children with intractable seizures (dated by TCRdb to the early 2020s). Regarding the complete study: A NanoString immunology panel was first used to screen resected brain tissue from around 55 pediatric epilepsy surgery cases for immune gene transcripts. About 70% of the 12 selected surgery cases also had pre-surgery blood sequenced, which left four cases with brain tissue only. Summary of the overall study and its limitations: Because sequencing depth was different between pre-surgery and post-surgery blood, clones absent from the pre-surgery sample may reflect undersampling. Viral specificity was inferred solely from CDR3 sequence similarity, and the HCMV serostatus of the patients was not known.

Worth noting for this clone: Its binding antigen is unknown. It has no much larger one-base neighbor in the sample; base qualities were not kept.

According to the germline V gene (reference sequence), CDR1 reads LNHDA and CDR2 reads SQIVND. V has 7 bases trimmed and J has 6 bases trimmed; junction bases matching no gene number 8. The CDR3 covers 15 residues, taking in both the cysteine and the phenylalanine. CDR3 DNA is the only sequence kept; it has 45 bases, read in frame from the first base. In the paper's terms, the time point label means: resected brain tissue, or blood drawn just prior to surgery. The surgery cases that showed the highest brain T cell transcript signatures were chosen for TCR beta chain sequencing of brain tissue, and of blood when it was available. Before surgery, patients had received at least one anti-epileptic drug. The TCR-sequenced patients were children whose drug-resistant epilepsy was caused by tuberous sclerosis complex, focal cortical dysplasia, Rasmussen encephalitis or hemimegalencephaly. Blood was drawn right before the epilepsy surgery. The Monarch genomic DNA purification kit was used to extract bulk genomic DNA from unsorted brain tissue and from whole blood.

The immunoSEQ assay was applied to genomic DNA to generate the TCR beta chain sequences. Turning to the authors' computational methods: Any CDR3 sequence that did not begin with the conserved framework cysteine at position 104 was removed by hand. To get clonality, the normalized Shannon's Diversity Index was subtracted from one, giving values from 0 (maximal diversity) to 1 (oligoclonal). Chi-squared comparison-of-proportions tests were used to check whether the frequency of the same CDR3 differed between samples, for example brain versus blood. Public clonotypes were identified by searching immuneACCESS, and similarity to known antiviral clonotypes was assessed with the VDJdb browser. TCRdb mirrors the immuneACCESS table, restricted to in-frame sequences. Some clones are absent from its copies; in checked studies, under half trace to an unresolved V gene, and the reason for the others is unknown. V and J calls and clone size are given by that table; D and trimming were obtained from the DNA. Here the sample has roughly 80,000 clones; about 90% occur a single time. Of the sample, about 23% is held by the ten largest clones.

This chain joins TRBV19 to TRBJ1-4; a stretch of 10 junction bases matches TRBD1. The sample here was peripheral blood, taken at surgery. This sequence was found in a girl aged 2 to 9 with Rasmussen encephalitis and intractable seizures. The nucleotide sequence is TGTGCCAGTACCCAAGGGGACAGGGGTGATGAAAAACTGTTTTTT. It translates as CASTQGDRGDEKLFF.